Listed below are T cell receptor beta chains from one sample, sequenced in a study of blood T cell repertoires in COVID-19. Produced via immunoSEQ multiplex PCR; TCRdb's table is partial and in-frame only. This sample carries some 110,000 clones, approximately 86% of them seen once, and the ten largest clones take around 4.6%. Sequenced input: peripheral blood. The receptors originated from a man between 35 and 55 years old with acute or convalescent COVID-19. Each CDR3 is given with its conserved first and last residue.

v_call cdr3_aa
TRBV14 CASSSSGVFLYNEQFF
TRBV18 CASSPPGQAVEQYF
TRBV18 CASSSSGGAGGNTIYF
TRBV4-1 CASSPNTRVYAFF
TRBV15 CATSTNPQRNMVQATGELFF
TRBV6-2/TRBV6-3 CASSPIPGQSLHNQPQHF
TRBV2 CASSEAPTSGFGAITDTQYF
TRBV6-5 CASRDRGKADTQYF
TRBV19 CATRQGTRGNTIYF
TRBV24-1 CATEEPPLRTVLYEQYF
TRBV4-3 CASSLTSGGPDTGELFF
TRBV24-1 CATGTGPTDTQYF
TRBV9 CASSSGGAHYGYTF
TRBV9 CASSVAQGIYGYTF
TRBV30 CAWSVRGYQTDQPQHF
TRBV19 CASSSRGGQGSQPQHF
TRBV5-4 CASSRGGFETEAFF
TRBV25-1 CASSQRAGTEAFF
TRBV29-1 CSVPSGSEYVNTEAFF
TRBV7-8 CASSLSPRGASGYGYTF
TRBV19 CASSQGGNSPLHF
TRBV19 CASSFRDRGNTIYF
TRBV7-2 CASSPRSEQYF
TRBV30 CAWTVGEISTDTQYF
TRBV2 CASSFGTTGAGNTIYF
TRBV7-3 CASSLQSGGSTDTQYF
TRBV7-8 CASSKQRSNYGYTF
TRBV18 CASSRETGDNEKLFF
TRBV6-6 CASSPTWTSGSWADTQYF
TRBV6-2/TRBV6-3 CASSPGSGTDTQYF
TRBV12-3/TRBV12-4 CASSPTGPYGYTF
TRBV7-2 CASSSTSGDYNEQFF
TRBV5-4 CASSDAGTSGGYNEQFF
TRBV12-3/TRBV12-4 CASSFSSYGYTF
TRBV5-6 CASSVGQRNTEAFF
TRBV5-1 CASSSTSVGTGELFF
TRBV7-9 CASSLQEPYGYTF
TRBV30 CAWSVLRGRTEAFF
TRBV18 CASSRQGANTGELFF
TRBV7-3 CASSSRGGTPYEQYF
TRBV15 CATSRATGGFEKLFF
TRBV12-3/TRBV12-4 CASNSGLGEKLFF
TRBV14 CASSRTGGLGEAFF
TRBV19 CASSRTPGQGWAEAFF
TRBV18 CASSPRGGSSGNTIYF
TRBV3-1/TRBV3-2 CASSQGVRTNLAKNIQYF
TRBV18 CASSPDRDKYIQYF